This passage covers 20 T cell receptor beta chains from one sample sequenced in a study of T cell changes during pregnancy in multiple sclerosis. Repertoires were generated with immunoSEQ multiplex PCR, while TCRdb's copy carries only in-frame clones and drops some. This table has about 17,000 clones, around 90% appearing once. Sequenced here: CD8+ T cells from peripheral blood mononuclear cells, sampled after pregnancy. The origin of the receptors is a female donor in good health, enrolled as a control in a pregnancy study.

The CDR3 reads CASRDLHTEAFF. CDR3 coding DNA: TGTGCGAGCCGGGATCTCCACACTGAAGCTTTCTTT. This chain connects TRBV28 to TRBJ1-1; D gene ambiguous. The CDR3 is made up of 12 amino acids. From germline, CDR1 is MDHEN and CDR2 SYDVKM.

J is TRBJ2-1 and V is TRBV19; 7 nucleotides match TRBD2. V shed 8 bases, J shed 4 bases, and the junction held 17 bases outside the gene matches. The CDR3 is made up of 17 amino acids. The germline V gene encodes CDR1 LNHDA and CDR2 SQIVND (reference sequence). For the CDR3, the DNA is TGTGCCAGTGGGCTTTGGGGAGCGGGGAACACGTACAATGAGCAGTTCTTC. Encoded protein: CASGLWGAGNTYNEQFF.

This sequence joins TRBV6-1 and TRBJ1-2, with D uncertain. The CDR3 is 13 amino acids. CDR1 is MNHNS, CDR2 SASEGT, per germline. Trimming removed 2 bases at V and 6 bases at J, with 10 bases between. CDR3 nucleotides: TGTGCCAGCAGTGAACGGGGAGAGCATGGCTACACCTTC. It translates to CASSERGEHGYTF.

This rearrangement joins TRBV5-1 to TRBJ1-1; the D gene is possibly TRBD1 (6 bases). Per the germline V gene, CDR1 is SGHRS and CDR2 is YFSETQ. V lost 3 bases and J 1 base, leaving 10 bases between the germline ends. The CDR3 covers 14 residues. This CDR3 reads CASSSGHQNTEAFF. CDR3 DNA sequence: TGCGCCAGCAGCTCGGGACACCAGAACACTGAAGCTTTCTTT.

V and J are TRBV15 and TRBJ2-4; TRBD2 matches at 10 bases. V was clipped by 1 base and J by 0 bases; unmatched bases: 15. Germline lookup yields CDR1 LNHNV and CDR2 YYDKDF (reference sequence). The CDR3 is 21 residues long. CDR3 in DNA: TGTGCCACCAGCAGAGCTAGCGGGAGTGCCCTCTTCTCTCCAGCCAAAAACATTCAGTACTTC. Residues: CATSRASGSALFSPAKNIQYF. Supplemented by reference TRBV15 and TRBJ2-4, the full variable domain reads DAMVIQNPRYQVTQFGKPVTLSCSQTLNHNVMYWYQQKSSQAPKLLFHYYDKDFNNEADTPDNFQSRRPNTSFCFLDIRSPGLGDTAMYLCATSRASGSALFSPAKNIQYFGAGTRLSVL.

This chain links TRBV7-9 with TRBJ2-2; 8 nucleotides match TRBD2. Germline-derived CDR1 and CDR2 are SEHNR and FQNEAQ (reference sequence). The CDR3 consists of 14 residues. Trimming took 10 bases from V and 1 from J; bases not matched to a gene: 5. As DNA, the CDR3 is TGTGCCACCGCGGGGGGAGGGAACACCGGGGAGCTGTTTTTT. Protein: CATAGGGNTGELFF.

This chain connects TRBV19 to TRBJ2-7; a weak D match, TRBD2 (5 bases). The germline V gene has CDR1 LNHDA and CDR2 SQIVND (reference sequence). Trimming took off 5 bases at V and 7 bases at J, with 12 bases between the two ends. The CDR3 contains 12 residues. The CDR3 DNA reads TGTGCCAGTAGTGTCCCGCCGGGGGAGCAGTACTTC. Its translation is CASSVPPGEQYF. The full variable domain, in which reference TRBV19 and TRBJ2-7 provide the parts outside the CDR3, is DGGITQSPKYLFRKEGQNVTLSCEQNLNHDAMYWYRQDPGQGLRLIYYSQIVNDFQKGDIAEGYSVSREKKESFPLTVTSAQKNPTAFYLCASSVPPGEQYFGPGTRLTVT.

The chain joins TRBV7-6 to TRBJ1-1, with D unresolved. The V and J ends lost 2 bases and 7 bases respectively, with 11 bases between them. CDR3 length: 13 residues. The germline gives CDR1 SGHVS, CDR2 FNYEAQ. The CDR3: CASSLWAGNEAFF. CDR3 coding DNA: TGTGCCAGCAGCTTATGGGCGGGTAATGAAGCTTTCTTT.

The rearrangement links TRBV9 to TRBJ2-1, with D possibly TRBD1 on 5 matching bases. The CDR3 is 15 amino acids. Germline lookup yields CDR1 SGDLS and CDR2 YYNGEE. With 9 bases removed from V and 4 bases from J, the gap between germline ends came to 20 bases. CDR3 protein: CATSTGANLYNEQFF. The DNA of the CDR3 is TGTGCCACTTCAACTGGGGCCAACCTATACAATGAGCAGTTCTTC.

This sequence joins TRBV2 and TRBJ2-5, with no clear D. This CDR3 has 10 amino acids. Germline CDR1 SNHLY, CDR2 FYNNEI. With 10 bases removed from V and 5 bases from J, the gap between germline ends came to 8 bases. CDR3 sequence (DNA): TGTGCCACCCAGGTCGAGACCCAGTACTTC. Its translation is CATQVETQYF.

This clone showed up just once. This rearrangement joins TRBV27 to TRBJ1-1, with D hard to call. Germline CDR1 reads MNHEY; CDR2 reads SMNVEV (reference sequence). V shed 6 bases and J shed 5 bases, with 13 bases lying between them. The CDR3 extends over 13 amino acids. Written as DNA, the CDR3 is TGTGCCAGCAGCAGGAGGGTAACGACTGAAGCTTTCTTT. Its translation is CASSRRVTTEAFF.

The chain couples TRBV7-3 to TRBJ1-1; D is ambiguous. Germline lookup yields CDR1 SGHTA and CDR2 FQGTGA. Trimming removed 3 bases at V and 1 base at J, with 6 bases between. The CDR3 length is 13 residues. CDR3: CASSFQANTEAFF. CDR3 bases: TGTGCCAGCAGCTTCCAAGCGAACACTGAAGCTTTCTTT.

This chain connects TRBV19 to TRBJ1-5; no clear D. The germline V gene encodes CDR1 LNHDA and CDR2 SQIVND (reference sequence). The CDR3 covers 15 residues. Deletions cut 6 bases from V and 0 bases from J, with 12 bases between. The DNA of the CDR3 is TGTGCCAGTAGCACCGACCACTATAGCAATCAGCCCCAGCATTTT. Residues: CASSTDHYSNQPQHF.

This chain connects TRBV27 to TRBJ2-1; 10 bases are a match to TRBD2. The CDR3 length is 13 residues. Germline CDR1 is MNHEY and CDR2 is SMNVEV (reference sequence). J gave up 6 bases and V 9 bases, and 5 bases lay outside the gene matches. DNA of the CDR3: TGTGCCAGTGGACTAGCGGAGACCAATGAGCAGTTCTTC. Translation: CASGLAETNEQFF.

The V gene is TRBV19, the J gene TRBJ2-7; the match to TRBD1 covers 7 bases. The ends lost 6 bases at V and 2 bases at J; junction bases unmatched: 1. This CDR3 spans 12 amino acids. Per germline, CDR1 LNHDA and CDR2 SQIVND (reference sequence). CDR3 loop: CASSQGAYEQYF. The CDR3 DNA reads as TGTGCCAGTAGCCAGGGGGCCTACGAGCAGTACTTC.

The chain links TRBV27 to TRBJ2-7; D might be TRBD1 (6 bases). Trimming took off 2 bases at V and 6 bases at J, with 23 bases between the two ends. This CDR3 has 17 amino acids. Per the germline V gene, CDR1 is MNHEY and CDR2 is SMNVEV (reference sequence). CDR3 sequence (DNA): TGTGCCAGCAGTTTACGAGGGGGTTCCCTTGTCCCTCCCGAGCAGTACTTC. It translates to CASSLRGGSLVPPEQYF.

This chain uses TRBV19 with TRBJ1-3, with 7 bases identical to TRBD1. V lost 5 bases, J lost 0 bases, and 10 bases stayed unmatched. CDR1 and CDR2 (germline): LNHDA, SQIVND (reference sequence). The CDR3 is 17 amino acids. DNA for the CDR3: TGTGCCAGTAGTCCCGCCGGGACAGAATTCTCTGGAAACACCATATATTTT. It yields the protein CASSPAGTEFSGNTIYF.

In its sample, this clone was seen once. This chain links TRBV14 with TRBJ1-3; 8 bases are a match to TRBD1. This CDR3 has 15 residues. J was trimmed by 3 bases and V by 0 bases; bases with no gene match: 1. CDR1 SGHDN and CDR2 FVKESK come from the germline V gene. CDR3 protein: CASSQDRGLGNTIYF. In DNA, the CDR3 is TGTGCCAGCAGCCAAGACAGGGGGCTTGGAAACACCATATATTTT.

CDR3 protein: CASSLSRQGVGETQYF. Here the CDR3 DNA reads TGTGCCAGCAGTTTATCGAGGCAGGGGGTAGGAGAGACCCAGTACTTC. This rearrangement joins TRBV27 to TRBJ2-5; 7 bases map to TRBD1. CDR3 length: 16 amino acids. Germline values: CDR1 MNHEY, CDR2 SMNVEV (reference sequence). V gave up 0 bases and J gave up 4 bases; unmatched junction bases: 8.

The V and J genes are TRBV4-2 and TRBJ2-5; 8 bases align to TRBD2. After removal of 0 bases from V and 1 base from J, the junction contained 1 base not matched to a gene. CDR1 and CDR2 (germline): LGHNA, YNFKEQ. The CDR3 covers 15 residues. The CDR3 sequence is CASSQDRGGQETQYF. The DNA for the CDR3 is TGTGCCAGCAGCCAAGATCGGGGGGGCCAAGAGACCCAGTACTTC.